This TCR beta chain was sequenced in a study of T cells after yellow fever vaccination. The V end was cut by 3 bases, the J end by 0 bases, with 9 bases between. The CDR3 covers 16 residues. Germline CDR1 and CDR2: MNHEY and SVGEGT. Study outcomes and limitations: Detected again after the booster were most primary-vaccination clones, at 95% to 98% CD4 and nearly 90% CD8.

Template switching by 5'RACE produced TCR cDNA, adding a universal primer site and UMIs. TCRdb called the 5' RACE reads again in MiXCR, with one record for every CDR3 protein. This sample has fewer than 90,000 distinct CDR3 sequences, with 7.1% found just once. As for this clonotype: Its cognate antigen is unknown.

This receptor was taken from a man younger than 35 who received the YFV17D yellow fever vaccine. The J gene is TRBJ2-6, the V gene TRBV6-2 or TRBV6-3; no clear D gene. The sequences come from CD8+ T cells sorted from PBMCs, collected more than 4 days after the first yellow fever vaccination. The CDR3 nucleotides read TGTGCCAGCAGTTATTCAGTAACCTCTGGGGCCAACGTCCTGACTTTC. Translated, it gives CASSYSVTSGANVLTF.